This T cell receptor (beta chain) originates from a study of T cells in Graves' hyperthyroidism and ophthalmopathy. RNA transcripts provided the source from which TCR beta CDR3 regions were amplified. The study used the HTBI primer set for a first-round RT-PCR of the TCR CDR3. TCRdb re-analysed the multiplex PCR reads in MiXCR, keeping a single row per CDR3 protein. The sample lists some 600,000 distinct CDR3 sequences; approximately 15% were seen once. The sample, blood from the first hyperthyroidism diagnosis, precedes any ophthalmopathy symptoms. Study-wide findings and caveats: Appearing also in blood were most of the thyroid clonotypes expanded above 0.001.

V shed 4 bases and J 7 bases; nucleotides not matched to a gene: 10. The CDR3 is 13 amino acids. The V gene's germline CDR1 is SQVTM and CDR2 ANQGSEA. This clonotype was counted at least ten times. What it binds is not known. The J gene is TRBJ2-7, the V gene TRBV29-1; 7 bases map to TRBD1. The receptor was derived from a woman aged 25 to 45 with Graves' hyperthyroidism that later progressed to Graves' ophthalmopathy. Sequencing was carried out using blood. The CDR3 DNA reads as TGCAGCGTTGGGGCAGGGGGAGCGAGGGAGCAGTACTTC. Its protein product is CSVGAGGAREQYF.